The 5 T cell receptor beta chains in this list originate from one sample, sequenced in a study of T-cell memory formation after mild COVID-19. Using its own MiXCR run on the 5' RACE reads, TCRdb lists one record per CDR3 protein. The table shows about 140,000 distinct CDR3 sequences, with around 14% occurring only once. The source material was PBMCs or a T cell subset sorted from them (not recorded which). These receptors all come from an adult woman who had mild COVID-19 (a few samples of this study predate the infection). Cell type and time point are not known.

V is TRBV6-2 or TRBV6-3 and J is TRBJ2-7, with D possibly TRBD2 on 5 matching bases. Trimming pared 6 bases from V and 3 bases from J, leaving 18 bases between. The germline V gene has CDR1 MNHEY and CDR2 SVGEGT. The CDR3 spans 15 residues. The CDR3 DNA follows: TGTGCCAGCAGCCAGTTATCAGACTACTTCTACGAGCAGTACTTC. It codes for CASSQLSDYFYEQYF.

This clonotype has just a few counts. CDR3 bases: TGTGCCAGCAGGACGGGGGAAACCTACGAGCAGTACTTC. It specifies CASRTGETYEQYF. The rearrangement uses TRBV7-9 and TRBJ2-7, with D perhaps matching TRBD2 (6 bases). The length of the CDR3 is 13 residues. V was pared by 6 bases and J by 2 bases, with 11 bases between. The germline V gene encodes CDR1 SEHNR and CDR2 FQNEAQ (reference sequence).

This clonotype was seen more than once but under ten times. The genes are TRBV3-1 and TRBJ2-3, with 10 bases fitting TRBD2. V trimming: 3 bases; J trimming: 1 base; junction bases outside the gene matches: 1. The CDR3 extends over 15 amino acids. Germline values: CDR1 LGHDT, CDR2 YNNKEL (reference sequence). CDR3 DNA: TGTGCCAGCAGCCATCTAGCGGGGGGCACAGATACGCAGTATTTT. It specifies CASSHLAGGTDTQYF.

The J gene is TRBJ2-6, the V gene TRBV19; D is unresolved. This CDR3 spans 15 amino acids. CDR1 LNHDA and CDR2 SQIVND come from the germline V gene (reference sequence). Trimming cost V 5 bases and J 0 bases, with 8 bases left between them. The CDR3 spells CASSSPPSGANVLTF. The DNA for the CDR3 is TGTGCCAGTAGTTCTCCCCCCTCTGGGGCCAACGTCCTGACTTTC.

This clonotype has a handful of counts. The chain is built from TRBV7-8 and TRBJ2-2; D remains unclear. V was shortened by 5 bases and J by 1 base, with 8 bases between the two germline ends. The CDR3 contains 14 residues. Germline loops: CDR1 SGHVS, CDR2 FQNEAQ. The CDR3 sequence is CASSLKGNTGELFF. The CDR3 DNA follows: TGTGCCAGCAGCCTCAAGGGGAACACCGGGGAGCTGTTTTTT.